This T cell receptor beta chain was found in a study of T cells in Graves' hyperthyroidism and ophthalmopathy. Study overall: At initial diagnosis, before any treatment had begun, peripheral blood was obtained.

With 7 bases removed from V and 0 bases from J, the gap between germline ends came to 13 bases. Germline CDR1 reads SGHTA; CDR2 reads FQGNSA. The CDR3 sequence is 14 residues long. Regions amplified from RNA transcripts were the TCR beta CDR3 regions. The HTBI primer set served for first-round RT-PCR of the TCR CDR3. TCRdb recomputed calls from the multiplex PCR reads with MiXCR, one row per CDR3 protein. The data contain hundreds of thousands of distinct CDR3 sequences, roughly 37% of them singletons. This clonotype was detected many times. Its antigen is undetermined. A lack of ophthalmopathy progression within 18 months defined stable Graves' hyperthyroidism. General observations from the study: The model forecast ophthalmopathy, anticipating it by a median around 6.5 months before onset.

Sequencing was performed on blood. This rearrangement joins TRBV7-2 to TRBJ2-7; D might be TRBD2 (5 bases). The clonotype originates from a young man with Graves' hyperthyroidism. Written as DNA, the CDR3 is TGTGCCAGCACGGAGCGGATGAGCTCCTACGAGCAGTACTTC. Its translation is CASTERMSSYEQYF.